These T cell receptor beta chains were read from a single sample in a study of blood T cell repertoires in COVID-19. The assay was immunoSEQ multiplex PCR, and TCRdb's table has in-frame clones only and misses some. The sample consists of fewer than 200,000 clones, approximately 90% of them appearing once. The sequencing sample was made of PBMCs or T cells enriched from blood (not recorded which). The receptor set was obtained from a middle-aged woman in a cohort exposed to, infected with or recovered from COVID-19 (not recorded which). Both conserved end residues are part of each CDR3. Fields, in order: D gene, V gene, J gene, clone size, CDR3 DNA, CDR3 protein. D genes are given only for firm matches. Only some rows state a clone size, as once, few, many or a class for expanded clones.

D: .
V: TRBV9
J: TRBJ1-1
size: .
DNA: TGTGCCAGCGGGGTACCGGGGACTGAAGCTTTCTTT
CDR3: CASGVPGTEAFF

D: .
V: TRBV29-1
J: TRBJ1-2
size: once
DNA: TGCAGCGTTGAACGGGGGATGAAGAATGGCTACACCTTC
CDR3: CSVERGMKNGYTF

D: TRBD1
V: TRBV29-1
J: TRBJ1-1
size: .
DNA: TGCAGCGGCAGAACAGGGGAGAACACTGAAGCTTTCTTT
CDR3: CSGRTGENTEAFF

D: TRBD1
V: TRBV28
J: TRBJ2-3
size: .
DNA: TGTGCCAGCAGGCCACAGGGGTTGAGTAGAGATACGCAGTATTTT
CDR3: CASRPQGLSRDTQYF

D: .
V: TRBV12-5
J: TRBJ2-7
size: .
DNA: TGTGCTAGTGGTTTGGTACTGAGGGACGAGCAGTACTTC
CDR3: CASGLVLRDEQYF

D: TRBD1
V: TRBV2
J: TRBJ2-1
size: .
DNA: TGTGCCAGCAACCCAGGGGGCTGGAATGAGCAGTTCTTC
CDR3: CASNPGGWNEQFF

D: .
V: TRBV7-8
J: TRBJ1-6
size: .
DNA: TGTGCCAGCAGCTTAGTAGAAAACTCGAATTCACCCCTCCACTTT
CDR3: CASSLVENSNSPLHF

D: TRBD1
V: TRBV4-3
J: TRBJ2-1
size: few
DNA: TGCGCCAGCAGCCAGGGCCCGACAGGGGACTACAATGAGCAGTTCTTC
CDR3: CASSQGPTGDYNEQFF

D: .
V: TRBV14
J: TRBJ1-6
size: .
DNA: TGTGCCAGCAGCCCCAGACACTATAATTCACCCCTCCACTTT
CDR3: CASSPRHYNSPLHF

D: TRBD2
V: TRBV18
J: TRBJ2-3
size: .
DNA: TGTGCCAGCTCCCGTCGACAGCGGGGGGTCACAGATACGCAGTATTTT
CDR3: CASSRRQRGVTDTQYF

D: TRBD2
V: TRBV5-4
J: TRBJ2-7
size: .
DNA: TGTGCCAGCAGCTTGGAGGGCGGCGGGAGCGAGCAGTACTTC
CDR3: CASSLEGGGSEQYF

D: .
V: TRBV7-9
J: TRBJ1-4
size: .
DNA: TGTGCCAGCAGCTTATCGGCAACTAATGAAAAACTGTTTTTT
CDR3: CASSLSATNEKLFF

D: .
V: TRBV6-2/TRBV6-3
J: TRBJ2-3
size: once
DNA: TGTGCCAGCAGTTTGTCTAGCACAGATACGCAGTATTTT
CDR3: CASSLSSTDTQYF

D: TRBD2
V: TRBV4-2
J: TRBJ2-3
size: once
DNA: TGTGCCAGCAGCCAAGATCGGAGCGGGGTCACAGATACGCAGTATTTT
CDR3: CASSQDRSGVTDTQYF

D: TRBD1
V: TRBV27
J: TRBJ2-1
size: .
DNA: TGTGCCAGCAGTTTGACAGGGGTCAATGAGCAGTTCTTC
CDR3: CASSLTGVNEQFF

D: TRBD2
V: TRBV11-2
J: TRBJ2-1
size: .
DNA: TGTGCCAGCAGCTTATTAGCGGGGGGGTATACTTACAATGAGCAGTTCTTC
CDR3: CASSLLAGGYTYNEQFF

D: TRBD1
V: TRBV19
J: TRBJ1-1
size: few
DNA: TGTGCCAGTAGTTTCCGGACAGGGGCAATCGCTGAAGCTTTCTTT
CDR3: CASSFRTGAIAEAFF

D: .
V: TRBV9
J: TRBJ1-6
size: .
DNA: TGTGCCAGCAGCGTAGATCCCTCTAATTCACCCCTCCACTTT
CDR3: CASSVDPSNSPLHF

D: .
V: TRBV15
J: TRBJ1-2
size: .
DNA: TGTGCCACCAGCAGAGAGAAAAGCGTACTGGGCTACACCTTC
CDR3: CATSREKSVLGYTF

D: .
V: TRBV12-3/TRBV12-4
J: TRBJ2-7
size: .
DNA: TGTGCCAGCAGTCGGGACTCTTACGAGCAGTACTTC
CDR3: CASSRDSYEQYF

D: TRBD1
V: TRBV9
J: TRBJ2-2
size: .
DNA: TGTGCCACCAGGGGGACAGGGACCGGGGAGCTGTTTTTT
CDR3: CATRGTGTGELFF

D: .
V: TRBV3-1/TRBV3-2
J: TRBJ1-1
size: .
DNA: TGTGCCAGCAGCCCGAGGTTGGGCACTGAAGCTTTCTTT
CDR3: CASSPRLGTEAFF

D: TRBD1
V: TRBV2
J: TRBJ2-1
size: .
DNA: TGTGCCAGCAGTTTCTACAAACAGGGGGAGAATGAGCAGTTCTTC
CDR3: CASSFYKQGENEQFF

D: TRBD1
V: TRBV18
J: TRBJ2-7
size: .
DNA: TGTGCCAGCTCTAAGACAGGGGATTCCGTCGGCGAGCAGTACTTC
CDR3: CASSKTGDSVGEQYF

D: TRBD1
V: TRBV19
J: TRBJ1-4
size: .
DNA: TGTGCCAGTAATCGGGACAGGGGGGATGAAAAACTGTTTTTT
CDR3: CASNRDRGDEKLFF

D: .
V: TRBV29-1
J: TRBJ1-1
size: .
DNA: TGCAGCGTTGACCGATACATGAACACTGAAGCTTTCTTT
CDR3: CSVDRYMNTEAFF

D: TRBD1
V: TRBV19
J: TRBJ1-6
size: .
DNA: TGTGCCAGTAGTCTCCGGGACAGGGGCTCCTATAATTCACCCCTCCACTTT
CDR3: CASSLRDRGSYNSPLHF

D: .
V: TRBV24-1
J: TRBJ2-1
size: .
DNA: TGTGCCACCAGTGACTCCACAGGTTACAATGAGCAGTTCTTC
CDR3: CATSDSTGYNEQFF

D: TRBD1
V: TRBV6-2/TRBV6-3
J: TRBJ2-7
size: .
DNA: TGTGCCAGCAGTTACTCCGGGACAGCCTACGAGCAGTACTTC
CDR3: CASSYSGTAYEQYF

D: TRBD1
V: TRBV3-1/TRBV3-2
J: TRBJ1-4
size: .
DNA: TGTGCCAGCAGCCAAGCGCAGGGGGCTAGGGAAAAACTGTTTTTT
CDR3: CASSQAQGAREKLFF

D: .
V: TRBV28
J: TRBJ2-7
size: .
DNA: TGTGCCACCCAGTGGCCCCGCGTACCCTCGGGGGAGCAGTACTTC
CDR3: CATQWPRVPSGEQYF

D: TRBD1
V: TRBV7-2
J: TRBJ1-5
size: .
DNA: TGTGCCAGCAGCCGGACAGGGAATGATCAGCCCCAGCATTTT
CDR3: CASSRTGNDQPQHF

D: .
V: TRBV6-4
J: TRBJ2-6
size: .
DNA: TGTGCCAGCAGTGACTCGTCTTCCTCTGGGGCCAACGTCCTGACTTTC
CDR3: CASSDSSSSGANVLTF

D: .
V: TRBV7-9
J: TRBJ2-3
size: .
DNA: TGTGCCAGCAGCTCTACAGATACGCAGTATTTT
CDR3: CASSSTDTQYF

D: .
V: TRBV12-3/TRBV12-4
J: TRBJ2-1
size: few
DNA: TGTGCCAGCAGTCCCCCCCTGTACAATGAGCAGTTCTTC
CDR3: CASSPPLYNEQFF

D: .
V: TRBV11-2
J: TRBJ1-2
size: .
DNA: TGTGCCAGCAGCTTCCGGGCCAGGGCCTATGGCTACACCTTC
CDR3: CASSFRARAYGYTF

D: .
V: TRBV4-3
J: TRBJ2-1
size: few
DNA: TGCGCCAGCAGCCAAGCTTTGACGGGTTTTGACAATGAGCAGTTCTTC
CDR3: CASSQALTGFDNEQFF

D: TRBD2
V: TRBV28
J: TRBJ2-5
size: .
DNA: TGTGCCAGCAGTAACAAACCCACTACTAGCGGGGGGCACCAAGAGACCCAGTACTTC
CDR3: CASSNKPTTSGGHQETQYF

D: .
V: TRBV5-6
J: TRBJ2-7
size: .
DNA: TGTGCCAGCAGCCCATTCGGGGTAACCTACGAGCAGTACTTC
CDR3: CASSPFGVTYEQYF

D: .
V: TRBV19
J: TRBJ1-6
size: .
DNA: TGTGCCAGTAGTCACGGGACTTCGTGGTCACCCCTCCACTTT
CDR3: CASSHGTSWSPLHF

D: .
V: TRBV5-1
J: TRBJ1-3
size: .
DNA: TGCGCCAGCAGCCCCGGAGGGCCTGGGGACACCATATATTTT
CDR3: CASSPGGPGDTIYF

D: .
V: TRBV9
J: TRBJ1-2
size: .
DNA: TGTGCCAGCAGCGTCCACCGAGGAGGGGAAGGTTATGGCTACACCTTC
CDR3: CASSVHRGGEGYGYTF

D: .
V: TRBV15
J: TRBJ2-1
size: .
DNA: TGTGCCACCAGCGTCCACAGTCGGAATGAGCAGTTCTTC
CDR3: CATSVHSRNEQFF

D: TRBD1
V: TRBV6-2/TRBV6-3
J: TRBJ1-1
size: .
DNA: TGTGCCAGCAGTTACCAGACAGGGGCCCTTTTGAACACTGAAGCTTTCTTT
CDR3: CASSYQTGALLNTEAFF

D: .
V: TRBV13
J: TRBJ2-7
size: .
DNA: TGTGCCAGCAGCTTCGGACAGGCTGGGGGGGAGCAGTACTTC
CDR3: CASSFGQAGGEQYF

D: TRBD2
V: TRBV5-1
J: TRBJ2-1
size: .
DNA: TGCGCCAGCTCCGCGGGAGGGCATGAGCAGTTCTTC
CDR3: CASSAGGHEQFF

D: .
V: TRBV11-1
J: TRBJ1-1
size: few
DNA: TGTGCCAGCAGCTTAGATCCAGGGGACACTGAAGCTTTCTTT
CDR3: CASSLDPGDTEAFF

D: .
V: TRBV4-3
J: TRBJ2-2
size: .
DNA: TGCGCCAGCAGCCTTTCCCTCGGGACGAACACCGGGGAGCTGTTTTTT
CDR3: CASSLSLGTNTGELFF

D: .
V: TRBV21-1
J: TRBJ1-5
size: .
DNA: TGTGCCAGCAGCAAAGGGGGCTTTAATAGCAATCAGCCCCAGCATTTT
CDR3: CASSKGGFNSNQPQHF

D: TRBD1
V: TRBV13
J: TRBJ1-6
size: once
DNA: TGTGCCAGCAGCTTAGGCCGGACAGGGAGGGCCAATTCACCCCTCCACTTT
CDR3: CASSLGRTGRANSPLHF

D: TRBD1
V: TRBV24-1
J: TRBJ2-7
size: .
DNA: TGTGCCACCAGTGATTTACATCTCAGGGGGCGGTGGACAGGGGCATCCTACGAGCAGTACTTC
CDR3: CATSDLHLRGRWTGASYEQYF

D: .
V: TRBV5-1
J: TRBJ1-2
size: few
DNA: TGCGCCAGCAGCTTGGGACCCGCCGGGCGGACTACTAACTATGGCTACACCTTC
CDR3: CASSLGPAGRTTNYGYTF

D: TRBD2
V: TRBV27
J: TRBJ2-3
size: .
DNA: TGTGCCAGCAGCGCCCTTTCTAGCGGGGGGTTTAGCACAGATACGCAGTATTTT
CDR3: CASSALSSGGFSTDTQYF

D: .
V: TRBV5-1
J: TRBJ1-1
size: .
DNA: TGCGCCAGCAGCTTGGGGCCAGAGAACACTGAAGCTTTCTTT
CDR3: CASSLGPENTEAFF

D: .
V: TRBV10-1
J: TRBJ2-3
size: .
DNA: TGCGCCAGCAGTCCCCGGGCAGATACGCAGTATTTT
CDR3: CASSPRADTQYF

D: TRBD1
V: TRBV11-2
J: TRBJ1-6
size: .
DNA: TGTGCCAGCAGATCCGGGACAGAGAGTTTTAATTCACCCCTCCACTTT
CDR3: CASRSGTESFNSPLHF

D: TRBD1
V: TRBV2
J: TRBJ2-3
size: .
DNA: TGTGCCAGTGACAGGGGGCTTACAGATACGCAGTATTTT
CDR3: CASDRGLTDTQYF

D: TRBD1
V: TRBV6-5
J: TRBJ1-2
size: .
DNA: TGTGCCAGCAGTTACTCAGGACAGGCGAACTATGGCTACACCTTC
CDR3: CASSYSGQANYGYTF

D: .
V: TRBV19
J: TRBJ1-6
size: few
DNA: TGTGCCAGTAGTATAGGTATCAGCGGAAGGTCACCCCTCCACTTT
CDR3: CASSIGISGRSPLHF